The present T cell receptor (beta chain) was sequenced within a study of T cells after yellow fever vaccination. Across the whole study: Sorting by CD3, CD45RA, CCR7 and CD95 gave EM, EMRA, CM and Tscm subsets. SMART-Seq v4 Ultra Low Input prepared libraries from low-cell fractions.

In its sample, this clonotype was seen a few times. V shed 3 bases and J 5 bases; nucleotides not matched to a gene: 8. Germline assignment: CDR1 SGHRS and CDR2 YFSETQ. The CDR3 extends over 16 amino acids. The 5'RACE template-switching step produced TCR cDNA and added a universal primer site and UMIs. A single record per CDR3 protein comes from TCRdb applying MiXCR to the 5' RACE reads. Among about 21,000 distinct CDR3 sequences, 4% to 6% were seen once, and the ten largest hold approximately 20%. The input for sequencing was PBMCs, either bulk or a sorted T-cell subset (CD4+, CD8+, memory, or dextramer-sorted; not recorded which), taken approximately 40 days after the first yellow fever vaccination. The chain couples TRBV5-1 to TRBJ2-1; 10 bases align to TRBD1. The receptor comes from a man between 18 and 35 years old who received the YFV17D yellow fever vaccine. CDR3 bases: TGCGCCAGCAGCTCCGAGGGACAGGGGATCGACAATGAGCAGTTCTTC. As protein: CASSSEGQGIDNEQFF. Variable domain in full (rest from reference TRBV5-1 and TRBJ2-1): KAGVTQTPRYLIKTRGQQVTLSCSPISGHRSVSWYQQTPGQGLQFLFEYFSETQRNKGNFPGRFSGRQFSNSRSEMNVSTLELGDSALYLCASSSEGQGIDNEQFFGPGTRLTVL.